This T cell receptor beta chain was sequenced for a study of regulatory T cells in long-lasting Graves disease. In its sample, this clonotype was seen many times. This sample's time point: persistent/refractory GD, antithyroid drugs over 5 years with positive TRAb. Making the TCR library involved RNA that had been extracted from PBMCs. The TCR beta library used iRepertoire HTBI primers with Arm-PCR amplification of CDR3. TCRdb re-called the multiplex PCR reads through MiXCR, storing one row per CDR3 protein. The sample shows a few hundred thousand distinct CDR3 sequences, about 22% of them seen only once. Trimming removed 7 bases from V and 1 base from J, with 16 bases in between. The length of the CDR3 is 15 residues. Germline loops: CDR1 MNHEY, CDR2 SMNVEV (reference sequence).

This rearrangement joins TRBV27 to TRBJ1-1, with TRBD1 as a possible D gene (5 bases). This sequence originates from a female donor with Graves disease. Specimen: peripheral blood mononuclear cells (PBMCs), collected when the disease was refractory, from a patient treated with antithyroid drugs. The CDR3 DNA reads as TGTGCCAGCACTCCCCTCCGGGGGACGAACACTGAAGCTTTCTTT. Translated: CASTPLRGTNTEAFF.